Below are 5 T cell receptor beta chains sequenced from a single sample in a study of T cells in Graves' hyperthyroidism and ophthalmopathy. RNA transcripts yielded amplified TCR beta CDR3 regions. RT-PCR in the first round (using the HTBI primer set) targeted the TCR CDR3. TCRdb recomputed calls from the multiplex PCR reads with MiXCR, one row per CDR3 protein. The data hold a few hundred thousand distinct CDR3 sequences, with about 14% observed a single time. The sequenced material came from blood. The origin of the receptors is a woman between 35 and 50 years old with Graves' hyperthyroidism.

The chain joins TRBV10-3 to TRBJ1-6, with unresolved D. V lost 6 bases and J 5 bases, leaving 5 bases between the germline ends. CDR1 and CDR2 from the germline V gene are ENHRY and SYGVKD. The CDR3 extends over 12 amino acids. The CDR3 DNA reads as TGTGCCATCAGAGAGAATAATTCACCCCTCCACTTT. Encoded protein: CAIRENNSPLHF.

The genes are TRBV4-1 and TRBJ1-3; TRBD1 is a possible D gene (6 bases). The CDR3 runs to 15 residues. Germline lookup yields CDR1 MGHRA and CDR2 YSYEKL. V lost 4 bases and J lost 2, with 12 bases in between. CDR3 loop: CASSPTGSAGNTIYF. DNA for the CDR3: TGCGCCAGCAGCCCCACAGGGTCAGCTGGAAACACCATATATTTT.

This clonotype was seen ten or more times. The chain links TRBV9 to TRBJ2-5; the match to TRBD2 covers 9 bases. This CDR3 is built from 15 residues. Germline CDR1 is SGDLS and CDR2 is YYNGEE. V lost 3 bases, J lost 5 bases, and 8 bases stayed unmatched. Written as DNA, the CDR3 is TGTGCCAGCAGCGCGCTAGCGGGATATGGGGAGACCCAGTACTTC. The encoded protein is CASSALAGYGETQYF.

This clonotype was observed a few times. This chain connects TRBV30 to TRBJ1-5; D is perhaps TRBD1 (6 bases). Trimming took off 2 bases at V and 7 bases at J, with 12 bases between the two ends. Per the germline V gene, CDR1 is GTSNPN and CDR2 is SVGIG (reference sequence). The length of the CDR3 is 13 residues. CDR3 in amino acids: CAWSNRVNQPQHF. CDR3 coding DNA: TGTGCCTGGAGTAACAGGGTTAACCAGCCCCAGCATTTT.

Only a few counts were recorded for this clonotype. The chain uses TRBV12-3 or TRBV12-4 and TRBJ1-6; 7 bases align to TRBD1. This CDR3 comprises 16 residues. J gave up 11 bases and V 6 bases, and 16 bases lay outside the gene matches. CDR3 loop: CASSLRGGRGDPPLHF. The DNA for the CDR3 is TGTGCCAGCAGCCTCCGGGGAGGCAGGGGGGATCCACCCCTCCACTTT.